This T cell receptor beta chain was identified in a study of T cells after yellow fever vaccination. Study conclusions and caveats: Within FACS-sorted repertoires, abundant clonotypes contaminating from the bulk population could be present.

The V gene's germline CDR1 is SGHTA and CDR2 FQGNSA. V was shortened by 0 bases and J by 6 bases, with 10 bases between the two germline ends. This CDR3 contains 14 residues. Note on this clonotype: What it binds is not known.

From the 5' RACE reads, TCRdb called clonotypes with MiXCR, one entry per CDR3 protein. This sample has some 250,000 distinct CDR3 sequences, with around 7% found just once. This chain joins TRBV7-2 and TRBJ2-3, with D perhaps being TRBD1 or TRBD2 (6 bases each). The receptor comes from a man younger than 40 who received the YFV17D yellow fever vaccine. Sequences were derived from CD4+ T cells sorted from PBMCs, sampled 15 days after the yellow fever booster vaccination. The CDR3 DNA reads TGTGCCAGCAGCTTAGCGCGAGGGGGGGATACGCAGTATTTT. It codes for CASSLARGGDTQYF. Full variable domain (remainder filled in from reference TRBV7-2 and TRBJ2-3): GAGVSQSPSNKVTEKGKDVELRCDPISGHTALYWYRQSLGQGLEFLIYFQGNSAPDKSGLPSDRFSAERTGGSVSTLTIQRTQQEDSAVYLCASSLARGGDTQYFGPGTRLTVL.